The 9 T cell receptor beta chains listed next were all sequenced from one sample in a study of TIL therapy for anti-PD-1-resistant metastatic lung cancer. The libraries were made with immunoSEQ v3. The table came from immunoSEQ multiplex PCR; TCRdb's copy has only in-frame clones and leaves some out. The sample holds about 53,000 clones; roughly 70% are singletons and the top ten take about 1.8%. Stated time point: pre-treatment sample, taken before nivolumab and TIL therapy. The sample was blood, taken at baseline. The receptor set was obtained from a person aged 25-79 years with non-small cell lung cancer.

DNA for the CDR3: TGTGCCAGCAGTGGGGGCTTGGGAGGGGGGTTCGATGAGCAGTTCTTC. Residues: CASSGGLGGGFDEQFF. The chain employs TRBV11-1 and TRBJ2-1, with D possibly TRBD2 on 7 matching bases. The CDR3 sequence is 16 residues long. Trimming left V 6 bases short and J 8 bases short, with 23 bases between. The germline V gene encodes CDR1 SGHAT and CDR2 FQDESV (reference sequence).

The V gene is TRBV27, the J gene TRBJ2-7; 9 bases fit TRBD1. The CDR3 sequence is 19 residues long. Losses at the gene ends were 2 bases for V and 1 base for J; bases not matched to a gene: 15. Per the germline V gene, CDR1 is MNHEY and CDR2 is SMNVEV (reference sequence). CDR3: CASSLPLGSLGQGSYEQYF. The CDR3 nucleotides are TGTGCCAGCAGTTTACCCCTAGGGAGTTTGGGACAGGGTTCCTACGAGCAGTACTTC.

This clone was found a few times. V is TRBV4-1 and J is TRBJ1-6; 9 nucleotides match TRBD1. Germline trimming cut 3 bases from V and 6 bases from J; bases unmatched to any gene: 9. In germline, CDR1 is MGHRA, CDR2 YSYEKL. This CDR3 spans 17 amino acids. The CDR3 DNA is TGCGCCAGCAGCCACCAGGACAGGGGCACAAGTAATTCACCCCTCCACTTT. It translates to CASSHQDRGTSNSPLHF.

This clone was recorded only once. The V gene is TRBV28, the J gene TRBJ1-5; 8 bases align to TRBD1. Germline V CDR1 and CDR2: MDHEN, SYDVKM. The length of the CDR3 is 15 residues. V dropped 2 bases and J dropped 7; count of bases not matched to a gene: 7. CDR3 region: CASSLNPTGEQPQHF. CDR3 coding DNA: TGTGCCAGCAGTTTAAACCCGACAGGGGAGCAGCCCCAGCATTTT. Based on the CDR3 plus reference TRBV28 and TRBJ1-5, the full variable domain is DVKVTQSSRYLVKRTGEKVFLECVQDMDHENMFWYRQDPGLGLRLIYFSYDVKMKEKGDIPEGYSVSREKKERFSLILESASTNQTSMYLCASSLNPTGEQPQHFGDGTRLSIL.

This clone was counted between two and nine times. The chain is built from TRBV2 and TRBJ1-2, with 7 bases that match TRBD1. The CDR3 has 16 amino acids. The germline V gene has CDR1 SNHLY and CDR2 FYNNEI. After removal of 2 bases from V and 6 bases from J, the junction contained 12 bases not matched to a gene. The CDR3 nucleotides are TGTGCCAGCAGTGAATTAGGGCAACAGGGGACCGATGGCTACACCTTC. As protein: CASSELGQQGTDGYTF.

The V call is TRBV10-3, the J call TRBJ2-6; either TRBD1 or TRBD2 may fit D (5 bases each). There are 14 residues in the CDR3. V was shortened by 7 bases and J by 4 bases, with 11 bases between the two germline ends. Per germline, CDR1 ENHRY and CDR2 SYGVKD. CDR3 loop: CAIMSGAGANVLTF. The CDR3 region has the DNA TGTGCCATCATGTCCGGGGCCGGGGCCAACGTCCTGACTTTC.

This chain joins TRBV11-3 and TRBJ2-2; 10 nucleotides agree with TRBD2. V lost 1 base to trimming and J lost 4 bases; unmatched junction nucleotides: 15. This CDR3 has 20 amino acids. From germline, CDR1 is SGHNT and CDR2 YENEEA. DNA for the CDR3: TGTGCCAGCAGCTTAGGATTTTGGCTAGCGGGGGCAGCTATCACCGGGGAGCTGTTTTTT. Translating gives CASSLGFWLAGAAITGELFF.

This clone was found a few times. The chain recombines TRBV7-9 with TRBJ1-6; no reliable D call. Germline lookup yields CDR1 SEHNR and CDR2 FQNEAQ (reference sequence). The V end lost 1 base, the J end lost 5 bases, and 6 bases lay between the germline ends. The CDR3 sequence is 14 residues long. The CDR3 reads CASSLVGHNSPLHF. Here the CDR3 DNA reads TGTGCCAGCAGCTTAGTTGGCCATAATTCACCCCTCCACTTT.

The rearrangement uses TRBV7-3 and TRBJ2-1, with D perhaps assigned TRBD1 or TRBD2 (5 bases each). Germline V gene lookup returns CDR1 SGHTA and CDR2 FQGTGA. There are 14 residues in the CDR3. Trimming left V 4 bases short and J 7 bases short, with 14 bases between. DNA of the CDR3: TGTGCCAGCAGCTCGGGACCCGGATGGAATGAGCAGTTCTTC. This sequence encodes CASSSGPGWNEQFF.